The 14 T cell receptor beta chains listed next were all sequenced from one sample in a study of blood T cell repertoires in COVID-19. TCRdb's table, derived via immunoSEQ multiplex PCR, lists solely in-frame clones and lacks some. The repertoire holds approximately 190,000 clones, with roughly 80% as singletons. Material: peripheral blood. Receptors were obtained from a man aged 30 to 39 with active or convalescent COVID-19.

CDR3 sequence: CASTGQGSYGYTF. DNA for the CDR3: TGTGCCAGCACCGGACAGGGTTCCTATGGCTACACCTTC. The chain couples TRBV28 to TRBJ1-2, with 8 positions matching TRBD1. This CDR3 has 13 amino acids. The trim removed 7 bases at V and 4 bases at J, leaving 5 bases unmatched. Germline-derived CDR1 and CDR2 are MDHEN and SYDVKM.

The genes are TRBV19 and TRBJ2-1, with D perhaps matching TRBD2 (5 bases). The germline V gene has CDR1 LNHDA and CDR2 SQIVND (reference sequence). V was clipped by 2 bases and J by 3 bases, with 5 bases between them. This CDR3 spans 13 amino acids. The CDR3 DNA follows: TGTGCCAGTAGTATAACTAGCTACAATGAGCAGTTCTTC. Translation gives CASSITSYNEQFF.

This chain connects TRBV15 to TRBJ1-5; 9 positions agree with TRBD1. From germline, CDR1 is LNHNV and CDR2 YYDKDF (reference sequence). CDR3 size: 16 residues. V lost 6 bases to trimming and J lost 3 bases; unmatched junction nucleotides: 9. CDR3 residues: CATRSAGTGNNQPQHF. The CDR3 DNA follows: TGTGCCACCAGGTCGGCCGGGACAGGGAACAATCAGCCCCAGCATTTT.

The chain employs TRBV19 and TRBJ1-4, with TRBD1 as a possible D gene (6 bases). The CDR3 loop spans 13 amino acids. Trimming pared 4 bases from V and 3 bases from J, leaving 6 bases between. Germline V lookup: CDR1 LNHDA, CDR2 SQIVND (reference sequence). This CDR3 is CASSRTANEKLFF. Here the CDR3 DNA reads TGTGCCAGTAGTAGGACAGCTAATGAAAAACTGTTTTTT.

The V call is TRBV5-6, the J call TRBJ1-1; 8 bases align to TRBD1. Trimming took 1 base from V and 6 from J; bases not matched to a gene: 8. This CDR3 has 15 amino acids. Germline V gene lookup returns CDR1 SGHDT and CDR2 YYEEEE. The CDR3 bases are TGTGCCAGCAGCTTGCTTGACAGGGGCCCCGCTGAAGCTTTCTTT. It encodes CASSLLDRGPAEAFF.

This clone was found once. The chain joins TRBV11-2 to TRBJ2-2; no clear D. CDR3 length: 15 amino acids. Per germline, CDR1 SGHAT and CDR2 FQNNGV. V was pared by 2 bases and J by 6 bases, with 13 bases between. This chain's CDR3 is CASSLRRLFPGELFF. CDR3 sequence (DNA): TGTGCCAGCAGCTTAAGGCGGCTGTTCCCCGGGGAGCTGTTTTTT.

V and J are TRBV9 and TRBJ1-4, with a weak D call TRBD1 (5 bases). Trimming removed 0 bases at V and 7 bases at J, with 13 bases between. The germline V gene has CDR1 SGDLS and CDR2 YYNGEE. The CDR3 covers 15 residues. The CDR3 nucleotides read TGTGCCAGCAGCGTAGCAGGGAATATTGGTGAAAAACTGTTTTTT. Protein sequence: CASSVAGNIGEKLFF.

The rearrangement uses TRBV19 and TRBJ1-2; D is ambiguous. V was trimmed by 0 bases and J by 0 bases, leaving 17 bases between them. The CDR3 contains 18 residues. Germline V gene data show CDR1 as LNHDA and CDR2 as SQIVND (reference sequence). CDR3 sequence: CASSIDPLRDPANYGYTF. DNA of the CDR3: TGTGCCAGTAGTATAGACCCCCTCCGGGATCCTGCTAACTATGGCTACACCTTC.

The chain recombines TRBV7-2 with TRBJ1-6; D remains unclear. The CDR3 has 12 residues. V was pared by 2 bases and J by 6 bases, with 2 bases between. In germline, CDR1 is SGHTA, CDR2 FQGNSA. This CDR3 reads CASSLLNSPLHF. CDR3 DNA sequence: TGTGCCAGCAGCTTACTTAATTCACCCCTCCACTTT.

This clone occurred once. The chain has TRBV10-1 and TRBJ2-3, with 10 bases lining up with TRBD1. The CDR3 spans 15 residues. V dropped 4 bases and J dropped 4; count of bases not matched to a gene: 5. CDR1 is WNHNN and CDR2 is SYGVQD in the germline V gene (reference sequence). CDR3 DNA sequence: TGCGCCAGCAGTGGAGGACAGGGGGGTCCAGATACGCAGTATTTT. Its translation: CASSGGQGGPDTQYF.

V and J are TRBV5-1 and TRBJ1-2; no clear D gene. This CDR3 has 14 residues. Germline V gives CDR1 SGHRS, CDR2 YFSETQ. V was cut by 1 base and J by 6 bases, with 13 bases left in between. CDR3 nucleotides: TGCGCCAGCAGCTTGCACGGAGACGGGAATGGCTACACCTTC. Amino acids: CASSLHGDGNGYTF.

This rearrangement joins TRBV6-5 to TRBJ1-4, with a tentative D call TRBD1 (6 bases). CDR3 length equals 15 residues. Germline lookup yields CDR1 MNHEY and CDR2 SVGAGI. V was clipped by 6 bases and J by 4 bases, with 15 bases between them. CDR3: CASSSLQGHNEKLFF. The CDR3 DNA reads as TGTGCCAGCAGCTCCCTTCAGGGGCATAATGAAAAACTGTTTTTT.

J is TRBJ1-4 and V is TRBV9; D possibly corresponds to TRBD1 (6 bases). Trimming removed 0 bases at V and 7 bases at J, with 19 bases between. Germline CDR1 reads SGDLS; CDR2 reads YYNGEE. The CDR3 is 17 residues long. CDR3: CASSVGGFRDTSEKLFF. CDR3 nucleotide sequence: TGTGCCAGCAGCGTAGGAGGCTTTCGGGACACGTCTGAAAAACTGTTTTTT.

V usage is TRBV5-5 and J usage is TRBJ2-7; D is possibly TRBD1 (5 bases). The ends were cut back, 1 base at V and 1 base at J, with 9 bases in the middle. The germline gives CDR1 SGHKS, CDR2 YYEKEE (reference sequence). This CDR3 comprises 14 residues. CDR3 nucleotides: TGTGCCAGCAGCTTGTACGACAGATCCTACGAGCAGTACTTC. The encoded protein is CASSLYDRSYEQYF.